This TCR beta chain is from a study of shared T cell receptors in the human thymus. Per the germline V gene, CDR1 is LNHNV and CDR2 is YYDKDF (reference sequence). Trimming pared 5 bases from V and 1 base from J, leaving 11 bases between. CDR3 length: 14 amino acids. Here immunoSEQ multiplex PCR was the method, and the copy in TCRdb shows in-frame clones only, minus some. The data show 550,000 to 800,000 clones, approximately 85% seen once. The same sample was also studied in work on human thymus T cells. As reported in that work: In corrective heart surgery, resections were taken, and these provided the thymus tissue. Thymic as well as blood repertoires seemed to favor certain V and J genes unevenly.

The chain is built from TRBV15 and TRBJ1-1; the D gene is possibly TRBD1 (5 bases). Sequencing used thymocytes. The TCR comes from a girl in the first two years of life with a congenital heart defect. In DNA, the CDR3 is TGTGCCACCAGCTCGGGACTTTCGAACACTGAAGCTTTCTTT. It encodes CATSSGLSNTEAFF.